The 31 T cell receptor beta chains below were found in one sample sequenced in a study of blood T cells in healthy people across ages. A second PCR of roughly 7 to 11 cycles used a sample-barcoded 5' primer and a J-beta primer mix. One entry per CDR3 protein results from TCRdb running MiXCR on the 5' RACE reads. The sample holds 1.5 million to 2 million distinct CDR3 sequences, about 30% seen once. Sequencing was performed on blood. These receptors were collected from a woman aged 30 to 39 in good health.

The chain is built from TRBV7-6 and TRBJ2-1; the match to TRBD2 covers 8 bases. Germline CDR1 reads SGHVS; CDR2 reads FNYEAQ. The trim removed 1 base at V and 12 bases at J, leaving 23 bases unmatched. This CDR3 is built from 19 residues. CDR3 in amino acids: CASSLGPGTRTSPTMRQFF. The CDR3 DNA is TGTGCCAGCAGCTTAGGGCCCGGGACTAGAACTTCTCCTACAATGAGGCAGTTCTTC.

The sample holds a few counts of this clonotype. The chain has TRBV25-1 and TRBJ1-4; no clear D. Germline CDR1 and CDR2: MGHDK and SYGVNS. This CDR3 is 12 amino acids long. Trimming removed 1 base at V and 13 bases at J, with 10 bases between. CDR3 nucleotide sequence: TGTGCCAGCAGTGAATGGGGAGGAATACTGTTTTTT. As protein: CASSEWGGILFF.

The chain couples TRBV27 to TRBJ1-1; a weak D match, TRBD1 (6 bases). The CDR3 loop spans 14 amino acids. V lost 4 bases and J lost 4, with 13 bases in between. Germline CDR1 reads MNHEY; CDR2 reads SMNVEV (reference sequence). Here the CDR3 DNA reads TGTGCCAGCAGTTCCTTAGGGGACATCACTGAAGCTTTCTTT. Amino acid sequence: CASSSLGDITEAFF.

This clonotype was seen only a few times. The CDR3 spells CSASRPGLAGVYNEQFF. For the CDR3, the DNA is TGCAGTGCTAGCCGACCAGGACTAGCGGGAGTGTACAATGAGCAGTTCTTC. The chain combines TRBV20-1 with TRBJ2-1; TRBD2 matches at 13 bases. Germline CDR1 and CDR2: DFQATT and SNEGSKA (reference sequence). The CDR3 length is 17 residues. V shed 3 bases and J 4 bases; nucleotides not matched to a gene: 9.

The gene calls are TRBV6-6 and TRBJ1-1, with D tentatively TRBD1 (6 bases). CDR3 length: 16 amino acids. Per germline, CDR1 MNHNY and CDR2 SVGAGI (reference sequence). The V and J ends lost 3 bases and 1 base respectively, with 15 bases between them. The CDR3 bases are TGTGCCAGCAGTTATACCACAGGGACCCCGAACACTGAAGCTTTCTTT. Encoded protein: CASSYTTGTPNTEAFF.

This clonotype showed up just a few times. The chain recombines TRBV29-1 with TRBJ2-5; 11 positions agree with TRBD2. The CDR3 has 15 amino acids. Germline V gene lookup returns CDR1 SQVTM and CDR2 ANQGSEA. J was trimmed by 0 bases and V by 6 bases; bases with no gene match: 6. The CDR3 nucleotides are TGCAGCGTGGAAAGACTAGCGGGGTACCAAGAGACCCAGTACTTC. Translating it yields CSVERLAGYQETQYF.

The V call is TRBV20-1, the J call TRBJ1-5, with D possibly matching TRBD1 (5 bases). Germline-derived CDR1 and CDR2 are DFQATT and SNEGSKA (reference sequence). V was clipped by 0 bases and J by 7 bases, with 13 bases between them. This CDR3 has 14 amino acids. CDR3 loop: CSARDRVRKQPQHF. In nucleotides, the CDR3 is TGCAGTGCTAGAGACAGGGTGAGGAAACAGCCCCAGCATTTT.

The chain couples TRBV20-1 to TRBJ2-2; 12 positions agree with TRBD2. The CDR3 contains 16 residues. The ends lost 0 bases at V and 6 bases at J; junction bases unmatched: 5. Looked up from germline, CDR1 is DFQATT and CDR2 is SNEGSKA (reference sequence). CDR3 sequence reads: CSARDLLAGGPGELFF. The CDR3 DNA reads TGCAGTGCTAGAGATTTACTAGCGGGGGGACCCGGGGAGCTGTTTTTT.

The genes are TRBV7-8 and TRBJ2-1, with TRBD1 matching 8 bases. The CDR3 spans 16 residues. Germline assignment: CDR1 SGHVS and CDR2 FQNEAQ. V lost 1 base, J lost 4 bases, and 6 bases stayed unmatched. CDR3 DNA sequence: TGTGCCAGCAGCTTAGAAGGGACAGGAGGTTACAATGAGCAGTTCTTC. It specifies CASSLEGTGGYNEQFF.

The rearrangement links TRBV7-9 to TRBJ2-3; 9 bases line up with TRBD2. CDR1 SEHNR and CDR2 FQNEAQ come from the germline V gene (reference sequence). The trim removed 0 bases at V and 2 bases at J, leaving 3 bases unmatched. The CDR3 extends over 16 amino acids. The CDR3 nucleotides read TGTGCCAGCAGCTTAGCGCTAGCGGGGATCACAGATACGCAGTATTTT. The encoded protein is CASSLALAGITDTQYF.

DNA of the CDR3: TGTGCCACCAGCAGACGGACAGGGGGCGGATATGGCTACACCTTC. Amino acid sequence: CATSRRTGGGYGYTF. The rearrangement joins TRBV15 to TRBJ1-2; 11 nucleotides line up with TRBD1. CDR1 LNHNV and CDR2 YYDKDF come from the germline V gene (reference sequence). V lost 2 bases and J lost 5; bases outside the gene matches: 4. The CDR3 sequence is 15 residues long.

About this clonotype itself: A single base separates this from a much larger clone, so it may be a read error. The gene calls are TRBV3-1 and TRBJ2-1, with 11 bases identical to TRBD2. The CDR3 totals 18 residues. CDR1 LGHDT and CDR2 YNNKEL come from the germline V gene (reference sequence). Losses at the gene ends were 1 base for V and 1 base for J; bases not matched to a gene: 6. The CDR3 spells CASSQGVAGGPSYNEQFF. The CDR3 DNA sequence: TGTGCCAGCAGCCAAGGTGTAGCGGGGGGGCCGTCCTACAATGAGCAGTTCTTC.

The DNA of the CDR3 is TGTGCCAGCAGTTACTCCACAGGGGGACGAGAAAAACTGTTTTTT. This gives the protein CASSYSTGGREKLFF. The chain has TRBV6-5 and TRBJ1-4; 8 nucleotides match TRBD1. This CDR3 spans 15 amino acids. Germline CDR1 reads MNHEY; CDR2 reads SVGAGI. The junction had 5 bases not matched to a gene; V was cut back by 0 bases and J by 8 bases.

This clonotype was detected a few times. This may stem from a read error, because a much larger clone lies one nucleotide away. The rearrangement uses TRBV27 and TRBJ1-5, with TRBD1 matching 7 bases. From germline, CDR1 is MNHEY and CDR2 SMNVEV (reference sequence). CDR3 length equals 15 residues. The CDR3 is CTSSSTGEANQPQHF. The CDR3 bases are TGTACCAGCAGTTCTACAGGGGAAGCGAATCAGCCCCAGCATTTT.

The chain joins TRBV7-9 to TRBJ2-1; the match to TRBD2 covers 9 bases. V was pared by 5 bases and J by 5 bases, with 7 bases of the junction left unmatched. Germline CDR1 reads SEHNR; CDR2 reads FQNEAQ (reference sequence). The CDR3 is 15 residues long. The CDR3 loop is CASSRSGGNNNEQFF. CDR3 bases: TGTGCCAGCAGCCGCAGCGGGGGGAACAACAATGAGCAGTTCTTC.

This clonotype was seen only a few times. The CDR3 sequence: CASILAGFQETQYF. The CDR3 region has the DNA TGTGCCAGCATACTAGCGGGGTTCCAAGAGACCCAGTACTTC. The chain recombines TRBV6-1 with TRBJ2-5, with TRBD2 matching over 10 bases. V gave up 7 bases and J gave up 1 base; unmatched junction bases: 3. Germline V gene sequence: CDR1 MNHNS, CDR2 SASEGT. CDR3 size: 14 residues.

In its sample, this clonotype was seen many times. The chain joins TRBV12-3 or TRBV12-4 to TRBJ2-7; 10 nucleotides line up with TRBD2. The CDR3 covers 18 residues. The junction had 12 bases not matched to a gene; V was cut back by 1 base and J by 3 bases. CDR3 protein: CASSLGLAGAKPIYEQYF. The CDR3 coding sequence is TGTGCCAGCAGTTTAGGGCTAGCGGGAGCAAAGCCTATCTACGAGCAGTACTTC.

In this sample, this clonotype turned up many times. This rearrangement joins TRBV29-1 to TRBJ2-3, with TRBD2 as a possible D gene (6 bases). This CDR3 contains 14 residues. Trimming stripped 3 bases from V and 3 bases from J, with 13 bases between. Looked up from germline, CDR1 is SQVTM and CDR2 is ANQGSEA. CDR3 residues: CSVDGGTLTDTQYF. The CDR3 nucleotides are TGCAGCGTTGACGGCGGGACCCTGACAGATACGCAGTATTTT.

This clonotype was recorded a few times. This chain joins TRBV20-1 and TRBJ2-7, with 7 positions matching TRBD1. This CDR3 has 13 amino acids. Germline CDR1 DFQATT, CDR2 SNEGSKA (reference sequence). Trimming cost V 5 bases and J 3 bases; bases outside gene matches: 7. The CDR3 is CSASDRVIYEQYF. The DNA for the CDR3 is TGCAGTGCTTCAGACAGGGTAATCTACGAGCAGTACTTC.

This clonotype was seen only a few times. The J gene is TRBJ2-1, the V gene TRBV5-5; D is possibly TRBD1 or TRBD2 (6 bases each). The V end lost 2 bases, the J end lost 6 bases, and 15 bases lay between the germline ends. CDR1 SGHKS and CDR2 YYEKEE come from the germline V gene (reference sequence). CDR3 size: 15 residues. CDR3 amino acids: CASSFAGGALNEQFF. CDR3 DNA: TGTGCCAGCAGCTTTGCCGGGGGCGCGCTCAATGAGCAGTTCTTC.

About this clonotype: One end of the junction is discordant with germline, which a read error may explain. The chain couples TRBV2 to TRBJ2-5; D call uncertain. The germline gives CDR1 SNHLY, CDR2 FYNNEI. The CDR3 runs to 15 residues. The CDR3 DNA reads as TGTGCCGGCAGTGGGGAAGACCTTATCGTGTTCAAGCAGTACTTC. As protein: CAGSGEDLIVFKQYF.

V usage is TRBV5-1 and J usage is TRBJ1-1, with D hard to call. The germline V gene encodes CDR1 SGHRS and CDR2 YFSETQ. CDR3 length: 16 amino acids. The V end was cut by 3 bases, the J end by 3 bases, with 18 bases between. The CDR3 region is CASSSRTGIGHTEAFF. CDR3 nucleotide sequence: TGCGCCAGCAGCTCGCGGACCGGAATTGGGCACACTGAAGCTTTCTTT.

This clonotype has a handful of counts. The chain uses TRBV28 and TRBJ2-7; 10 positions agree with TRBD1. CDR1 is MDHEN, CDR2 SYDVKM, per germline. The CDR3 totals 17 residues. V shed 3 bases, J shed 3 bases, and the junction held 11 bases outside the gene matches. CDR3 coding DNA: TGTGCCAGCAGTTTTCAGGGACAGGGGTTACGGAGCTACGAGCAGTACTTC. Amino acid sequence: CASSFQGQGLRSYEQYF.

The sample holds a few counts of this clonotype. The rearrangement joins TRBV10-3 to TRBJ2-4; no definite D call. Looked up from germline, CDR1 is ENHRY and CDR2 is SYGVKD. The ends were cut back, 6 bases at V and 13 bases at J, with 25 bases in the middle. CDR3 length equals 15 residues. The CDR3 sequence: CAIRTNAYSYNEQYF. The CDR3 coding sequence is TGTGCCATCAGAACTAACGCGTACTCCTACAATGAGCAGTACTTC.

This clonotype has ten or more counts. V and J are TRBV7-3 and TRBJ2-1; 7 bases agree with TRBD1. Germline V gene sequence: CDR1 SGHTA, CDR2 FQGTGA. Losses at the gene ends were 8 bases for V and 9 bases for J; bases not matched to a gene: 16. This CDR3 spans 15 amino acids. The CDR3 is CASSPGPDRVGEQFF. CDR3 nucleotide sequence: TGTGCCAGCTCCCCTGGACCCGACAGGGTGGGTGAGCAGTTCTTC.

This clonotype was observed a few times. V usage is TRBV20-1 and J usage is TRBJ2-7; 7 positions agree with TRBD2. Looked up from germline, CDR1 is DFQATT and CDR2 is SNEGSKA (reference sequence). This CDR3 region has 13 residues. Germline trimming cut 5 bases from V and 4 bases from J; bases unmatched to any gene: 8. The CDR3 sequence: CSALLTGGYEQYF. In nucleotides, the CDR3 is TGCAGTGCTCTACTGACCGGGGGGTACGAGCAGTACTTC.

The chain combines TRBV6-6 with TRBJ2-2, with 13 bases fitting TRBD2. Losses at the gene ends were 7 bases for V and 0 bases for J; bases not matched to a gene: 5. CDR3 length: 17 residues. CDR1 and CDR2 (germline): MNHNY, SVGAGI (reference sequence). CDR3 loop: CASNDGLAGANTGELFF. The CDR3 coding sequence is TGTGCCAGCAACGACGGACTAGCGGGAGCGAACACCGGGGAGCTGTTTTTT.

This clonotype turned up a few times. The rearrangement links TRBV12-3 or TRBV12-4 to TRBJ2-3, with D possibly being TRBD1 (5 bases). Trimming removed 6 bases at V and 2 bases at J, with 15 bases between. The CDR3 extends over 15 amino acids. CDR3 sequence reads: CASRALKGSTDTQYF. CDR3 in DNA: TGTGCCAGCAGAGCCCTGAAGGGGTCCACAGATACGCAGTATTTT.

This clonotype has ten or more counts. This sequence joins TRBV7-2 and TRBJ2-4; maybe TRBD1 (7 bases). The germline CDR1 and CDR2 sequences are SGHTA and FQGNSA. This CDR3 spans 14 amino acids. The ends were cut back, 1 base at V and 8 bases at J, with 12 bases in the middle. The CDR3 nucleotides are TGTGCCAGCAGCTTAGGCGGAGGGGGCGACATTCAGTACTTC. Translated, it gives CASSLGGGGDIQYF.

CDR3 sequence reads: CASSPTSPADTQYF. CDR3 bases: TGTGCCAGCAGCCCCACGAGCCCCGCAGATACGCAGTATTTT. The chain combines TRBV7-9 with TRBJ2-3; D unresolved. Germline lookup yields CDR1 SEHNR and CDR2 FQNEAQ (reference sequence). The CDR3 length is 14 residues. Trimming removed 5 bases at V and 4 bases at J, with 13 bases between.

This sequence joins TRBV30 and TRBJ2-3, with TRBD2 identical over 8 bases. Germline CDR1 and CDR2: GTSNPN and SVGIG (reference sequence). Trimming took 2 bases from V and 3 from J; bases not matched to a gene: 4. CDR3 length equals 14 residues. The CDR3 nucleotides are TGTGCCTGGAGTCGGGGGGGCACAACAGATACGCAGTATTTT. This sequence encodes CAWSRGGTTDTQYF.